The 10 T cell receptor beta chains reported below all come from one sample, sequenced in a study of tissue T cells after allogeneic stem cell transplantation. TCRdb keeps only in-frame clones here, not all; method: immunoSEQ multiplex PCR. Found here are about 6,000 clones, 55% to 65% of them singletons; the top ten hold about 13%. Sequencing was performed on duodenum tissue, taken at autopsy. The receptors stem from a woman aged 18 to 55 with breast cancer.

This clone is medium-sized (0.01 to 0.1%) in the sample. CDR3 protein: CASSNTGGQETQYF. Here the CDR3 DNA reads TGTGCCAGCAGCAACACAGGTGGACAAGAGACCCAGTACTTC. This rearrangement joins TRBV6-5 to TRBJ2-5; D perhaps matches TRBD1 (5 bases). CDR3 size: 14 residues. V lost 6 bases to trimming and J lost 2 bases, with 13 bases between them. Looked up from germline, CDR1 is MNHEY and CDR2 is SVGAGI.

This clone was counted once. The chain joins TRBV4-3 to TRBJ2-3; D remains unclear. Trimming pared 0 bases from V and 6 bases from J, leaving 4 bases between. CDR3 length equals 12 residues. Germline CDR1 reads LGHNA; CDR2 reads YSLEER. This CDR3 is CASSQDQDTQYF. CDR3 DNA sequence: TGCGCCAGCAGCCAAGATCAGGATACGCAGTATTTT.

This clone was counted between two and nine times. The rearrangement links TRBV4-1 to TRBJ1-2; D call uncertain. Trimming shortened V by 0 bases and J by 1 base, and 6 bases separated the two germline ends. CDR3 length equals 14 residues. CDR1 MGHRA and CDR2 YSYEKL come from the germline V gene. CDR3 sequence: CASSQEVLNYGYTF. The CDR3 coding sequence is TGCGCCAGCAGCCAAGAAGTCCTTAACTATGGCTACACCTTC.

The genes are TRBV9 and TRBJ2-2; 8 nucleotides match TRBD2. V trimming: 4 bases; J trimming: 4 bases; junction bases outside the gene matches: 9. Germline V gene sequence: CDR1 SGDLS, CDR2 YYNGEE. This CDR3 is built from 16 residues. CDR3 sequence: CASSPDGTSATGELFF. The CDR3 DNA sequence: TGTGCCAGCAGCCCCGACGGGACTAGTGCCACCGGGGAGCTGTTTTTT.

There are a few counts of this clone. The V gene is TRBV9, the J gene TRBJ2-1; D is ambiguous. The CDR3 runs 17 residues. Trimming shortened V by 3 bases and J by 2 bases, and 18 bases separated the two germline ends. Germline V gene sequence: CDR1 SGDLS, CDR2 YYNGEE. Here the CDR3 reads CASSALGERGAYNEQFF. CDR3 sequence (DNA): TGTGCCAGCAGCGCCCTCGGTGAAAGAGGTGCCTACAATGAGCAGTTCTTC.

This clone was detected a few times. DNA of the CDR3: TGCGCCAGCAGCTTGGGTTCCGGGGCAGGAGGCACTGAAGCTTTCTTT. It is translated as CASSLGSGAGGTEAFF. This chain joins TRBV5-1 and TRBJ1-1, with D maybe TRBD1 (5 bases). The ends were cut back, 0 bases at V and 4 bases at J, with 16 bases in the middle. The CDR3 has 16 amino acids. Germline CDR1 is SGHRS and CDR2 is YFSETQ.

In this sample, this clone turned up a few times. The J gene is TRBJ2-2, the V gene TRBV30; D gene unclear. This CDR3 comprises 11 residues. Germline CDR1 GTSNPN, CDR2 SVGIG (reference sequence). The germline V and J ends were trimmed by 2 bases and 6 bases, with 4 bases remaining between them. The CDR3 DNA reads TGTGCCTGGAGTAGAGCCGGGGAGCTGTTTTTT. This codes for CAWSRAGELFF. Full variable domain (missing parts from reference TRBV30 and TRBJ2-2): SQTIHQWPATLVQPVGSPLSLECTVEGTSNPNLYWYRQAAGRGLQLLFYSVGIGQISSEVPQNLSASRPQDRQFILSSKKLLLSDSGFYLCAWSRAGELFFGEGSRLTVL.

V and J are TRBV4-3 and TRBJ2-2, with TRBD1 matching over 8 bases. The CDR3 totals 16 residues. Unmatched junction bases numbered 7, after V lost 0 bases and J lost 7 bases. Germline CDR1 reads LGHNA; CDR2 reads YSLEER. CDR3 protein: CASSQEGRGLGGELFF. CDR3 in DNA: TGCGCCAGCAGCCAAGAAGGCAGGGGGCTTGGCGGGGAGCTGTTTTTT.

In its sample, this clone was seen a few times. J is TRBJ2-3 and V is TRBV25-1, with TRBD2 identical over 7 bases. This CDR3 region has 14 residues. Germline values: CDR1 MGHDK, CDR2 SYGVNS. With 8 bases clipped from V and 2 bases from J, the junction kept 7 bases outside the gene matches. The CDR3 protein is CASLAGGDTDTQYF. In DNA form, the CDR3 reads TGTGCCAGCTTAGCGGGTGGGGACACAGATACGCAGTATTTT. The full variable domain, rest sourced from reference TRBV25-1 and TRBJ2-3, is EADIYQTPRYLVIGTGKKITLECSQTMGHDKMYWYQQDPGMELHLIHYSYGVNSTEKGDLSSESTVSRIRTEHFPLTLESARPSHTSQYLCASLAGGDTDTQYFGPGTRLTVL.

V gene TRBV29-1 combines with J gene TRBJ2-7; 8 nucleotides align to TRBD2. V lost 3 bases, J lost 7 bases, and 8 bases stayed unmatched. CDR3 length: 13 amino acids. Germline CDR1 is SQVTM and CDR2 is ANQGSEA. CDR3 bases: TGCAGCGTTGATAGCGGGAATAGTGGTGAGCAGTACTTC. Encoded protein: CSVDSGNSGEQYF.